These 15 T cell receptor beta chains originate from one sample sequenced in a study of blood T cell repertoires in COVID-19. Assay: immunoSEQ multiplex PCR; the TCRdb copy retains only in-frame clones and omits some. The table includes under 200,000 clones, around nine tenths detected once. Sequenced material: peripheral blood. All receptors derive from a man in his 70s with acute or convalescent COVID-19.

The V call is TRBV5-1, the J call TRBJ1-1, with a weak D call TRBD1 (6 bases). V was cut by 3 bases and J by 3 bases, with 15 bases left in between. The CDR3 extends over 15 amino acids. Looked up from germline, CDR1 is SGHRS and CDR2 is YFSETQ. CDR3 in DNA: TGCGCCAGCAGCTCGGAGGGGAGGGGGGACACTGAAGCTTTCTTT. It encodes CASSSEGRGDTEAFF.

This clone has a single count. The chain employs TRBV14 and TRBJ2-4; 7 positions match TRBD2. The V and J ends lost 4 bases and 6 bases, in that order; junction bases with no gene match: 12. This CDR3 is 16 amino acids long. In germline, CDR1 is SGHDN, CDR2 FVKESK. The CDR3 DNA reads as TGTGCCAGCAGCCGGACCCCCGGGACGGGGGGAAACATTCAGTACTTC. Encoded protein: CASSRTPGTGGNIQYF. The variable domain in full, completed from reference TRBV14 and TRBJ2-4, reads EAGVTQFPSHSVIEKGQTVTLRCDPISGHDNLYWYRRVMGKEIKFLLHFVKESKQDESGMPNNRFLAERTGGTYSTLKVQPAELEDSGVYFCASSRTPGTGGNIQYFGAGTRLSVL.

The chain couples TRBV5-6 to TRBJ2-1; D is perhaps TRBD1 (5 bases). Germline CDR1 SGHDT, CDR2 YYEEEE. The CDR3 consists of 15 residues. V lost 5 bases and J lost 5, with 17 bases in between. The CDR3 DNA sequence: TGTGCCAGCAGTCCCGACAGAGTAAGAAACAATGAGCAGTTCTTC. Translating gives CASSPDRVRNNEQFF.

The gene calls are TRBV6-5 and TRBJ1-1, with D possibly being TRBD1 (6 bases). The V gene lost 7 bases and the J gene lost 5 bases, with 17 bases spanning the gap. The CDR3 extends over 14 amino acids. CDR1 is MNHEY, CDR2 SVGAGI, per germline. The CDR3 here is CASTLDRTETEAFF. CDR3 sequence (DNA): TGTGCCAGCACCCTGGACAGAACAGAGACTGAAGCTTTCTTT.

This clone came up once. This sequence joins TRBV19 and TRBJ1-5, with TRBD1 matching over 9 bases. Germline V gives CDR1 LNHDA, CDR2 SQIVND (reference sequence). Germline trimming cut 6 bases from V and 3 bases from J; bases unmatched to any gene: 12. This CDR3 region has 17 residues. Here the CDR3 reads CASSPHPGTGFNQPQHF. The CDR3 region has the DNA TGTGCCAGTAGCCCCCATCCCGGGACAGGGTTCAATCAGCCCCAGCATTTT.

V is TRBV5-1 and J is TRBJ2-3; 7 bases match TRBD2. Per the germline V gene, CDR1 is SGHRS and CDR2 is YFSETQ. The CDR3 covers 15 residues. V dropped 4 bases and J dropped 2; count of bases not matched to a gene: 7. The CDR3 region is CASSASGAFTDTQYF. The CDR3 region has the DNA TGCGCCAGCAGCGCAAGCGGGGCTTTCACAGATACGCAGTATTTT.

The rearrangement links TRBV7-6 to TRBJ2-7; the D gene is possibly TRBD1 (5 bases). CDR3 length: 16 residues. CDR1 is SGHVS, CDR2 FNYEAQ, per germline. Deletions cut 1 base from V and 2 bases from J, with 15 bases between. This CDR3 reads CASSLGTAGPAYEQYF. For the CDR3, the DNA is TGTGCCAGCAGCTTAGGTACGGCAGGGCCAGCCTACGAGCAGTACTTC. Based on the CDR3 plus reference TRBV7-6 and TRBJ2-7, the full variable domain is GAGVSQSPRYKVTKRGQDVALRCDPISGHVSLYWYRQALGQGPEFLTYFNYEAQQDKSGLPNDRFSAERPEGSISTLTIQRTEQRDSAMYRCASSLGTAGPAYEQYFGPGTRLTVT.

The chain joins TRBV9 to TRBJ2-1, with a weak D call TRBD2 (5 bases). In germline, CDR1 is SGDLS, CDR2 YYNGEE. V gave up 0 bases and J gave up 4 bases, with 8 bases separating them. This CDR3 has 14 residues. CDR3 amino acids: CASSVGGDYNEQFF. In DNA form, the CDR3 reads TGTGCCAGCAGCGTAGGGGGAGATTACAATGAGCAGTTCTTC.

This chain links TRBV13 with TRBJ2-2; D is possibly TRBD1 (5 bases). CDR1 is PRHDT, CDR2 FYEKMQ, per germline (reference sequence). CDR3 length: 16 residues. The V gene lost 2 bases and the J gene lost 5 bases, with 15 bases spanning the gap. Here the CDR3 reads CASSLPPRAGTGELFF. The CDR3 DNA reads TGTGCCAGCAGCTTACCCCCAAGGGCAGGGACCGGGGAGCTGTTTTTT.

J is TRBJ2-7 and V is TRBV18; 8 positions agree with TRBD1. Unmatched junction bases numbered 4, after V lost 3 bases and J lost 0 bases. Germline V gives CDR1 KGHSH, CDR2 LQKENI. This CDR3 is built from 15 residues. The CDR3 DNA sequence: TGTGCCAGCTCACCCCCGGGACAGGACTCCTACGAGCAGTACTTC. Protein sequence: CASSPPGQDSYEQYF.

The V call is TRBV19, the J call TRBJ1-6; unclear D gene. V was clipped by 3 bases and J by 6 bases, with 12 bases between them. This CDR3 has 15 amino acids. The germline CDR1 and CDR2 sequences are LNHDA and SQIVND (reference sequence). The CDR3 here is CASSIGLVGNSPLHF. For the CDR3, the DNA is TGTGCCAGTAGTATCGGCCTAGTAGGTAATTCACCCCTCCACTTT. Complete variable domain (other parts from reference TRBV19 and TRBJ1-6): DGGITQSPKYLFRKEGQNVTLSCEQNLNHDAMYWYRQDPGQGLRLIYYSQIVNDFQKGDIAEGYSVSREKKESFPLTVTSAQKNPTAFYLCASSIGLVGNSPLHFGNGTRLTVT.

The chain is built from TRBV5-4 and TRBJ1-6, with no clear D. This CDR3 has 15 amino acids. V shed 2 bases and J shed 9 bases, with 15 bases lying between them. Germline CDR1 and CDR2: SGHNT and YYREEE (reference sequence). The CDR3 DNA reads TGTGCCAGCAGCTTAGGAGGTGGGCCCCTTTCACCCCTCCACTTT. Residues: CASSLGGGPLSPLHF.

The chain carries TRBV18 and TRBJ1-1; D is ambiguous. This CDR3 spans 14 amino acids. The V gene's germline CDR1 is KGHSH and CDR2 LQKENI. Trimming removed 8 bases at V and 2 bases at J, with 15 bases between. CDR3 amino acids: CASIGIAGNTEAFF. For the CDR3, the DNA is TGTGCCAGCATAGGCATAGCGGGAAACACTGAAGCTTTCTTT.

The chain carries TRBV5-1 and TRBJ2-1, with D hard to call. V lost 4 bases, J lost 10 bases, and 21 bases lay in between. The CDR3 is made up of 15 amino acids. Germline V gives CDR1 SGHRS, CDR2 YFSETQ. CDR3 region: CASSRAGSYLEEQFF. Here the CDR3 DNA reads TGCGCCAGCAGCAGAGCCGGGTCATACCTAGAGGAGCAGTTCTTC.

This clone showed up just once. The CDR3 reads CASSPWTSAYEQYF. In nucleotides, the CDR3 is TGCGCCAGCAGCCCCTGGACTAGTGCCTACGAGCAGTACTTC. This chain connects TRBV5-1 to TRBJ2-7; 7 nucleotides match TRBD2. Germline-derived CDR1 and CDR2 are SGHRS and YFSETQ. The V gene end was trimmed by 4 bases and the J gene end by 2 bases; junction bases not matched to a gene: 6. The CDR3 runs 14 residues. The variable domain in full, with the rest retrieved from reference TRBV5-1 and TRBJ2-7, is KAGVTQTPRYLIKTRGQQVTLSCSPISGHRSVSWYQQTPGQGLQFLFEYFSETQRNKGNFPGRFSGRQFSNSRSEMNVSTLELGDSALYLCASSPWTSAYEQYFGPGTRLTVT.